This T cell receptor beta chain was found in a study of cytomegalovirus exposure and HLA in healthy donors. The PCR ran on 60 Vbeta and 13 Jbeta primers. This table comes from immunoSEQ multiplex PCR, and its TCRdb copy is limited to in-frame clones, with some not included. The table records about 180,000 clones, over 60% of them present only once. The germline CDR1 and CDR2 sequences are SGHVS and FNYEAQ. The CDR3 is 16 residues long. The V and J ends lost 7 bases and 5 bases, in that order; junction bases with no gene match: 15. Sequencing used PBMCs. This chain links TRBV7-6 with TRBJ2-5; 8 bases fit TRBD2. The clonotype was recovered from a man aged 40-50 years in good health and CMV-seronegative. In nucleotides, the CDR3 is TGTGCCAGCACCCAATCAGCGGGCCGGGGGGGTGAGACCCAGTACTTC. Amino acid sequence: CASTQSAGRGGETQYF.